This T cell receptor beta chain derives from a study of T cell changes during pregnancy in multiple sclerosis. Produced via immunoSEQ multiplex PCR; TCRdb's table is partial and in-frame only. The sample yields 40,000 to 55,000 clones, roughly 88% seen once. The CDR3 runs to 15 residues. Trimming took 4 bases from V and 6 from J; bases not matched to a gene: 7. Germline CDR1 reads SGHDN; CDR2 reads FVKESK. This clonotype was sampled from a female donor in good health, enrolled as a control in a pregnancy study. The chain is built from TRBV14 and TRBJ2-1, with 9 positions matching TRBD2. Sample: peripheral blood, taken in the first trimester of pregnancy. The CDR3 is CASSPLAGGPNEQFF. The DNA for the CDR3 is TGTGCCAGCAGCCCCCTCGCGGGGGGGCCCAATGAGCAGTTCTTC.